This TCR beta chain was captured in a study of identical twins. Findings and caveats of the study: With abundant cord blood beta clonotypes, insertions were fewer; memory repertoires showed no such pattern.

In this sample, this clonotype turned up many times. Its antigen is not identified. This CDR3 is built from 14 residues. V was pared by 1 base and J by 1 base, with 8 bases between. The germline CDR1 and CDR2 sequences are SGHVS and FQNEAQ. Unique molecular identifiers were present on the cDNA, and a universal primer site came from template switching. One entry per CDR3 protein, called by TCRdb with MiXCR from the 5' RACE reads. The sample has fewer than 250,000 distinct CDR3 sequences, around a sixth seen once. These data were likewise used in another study, on T cells expressing NK-cell markers.

The specimen was CD8+ T cells sorted from blood. The source is a woman aged 18-29 years in good health. V gene TRBV7-8 combines with J gene TRBJ2-7, with a possible D match to TRBD2 (5 bases). The DNA of the CDR3 is TGTGCCAGCAGCTTAGGTCGGGGATCCTACGAGCAGTACTTC. Protein: CASSLGRGSYEQYF. The whole variable domain, remainder taken from reference TRBV7-8 and TRBJ2-7, is GAGVSQSPRYKVAKRGQDVALRCDPISGHVSLFWYQQALGQGPEFLTYFQNEAQLDKSGLPSDRFFAERPEGSVSTLKIQRTQQEDSAVYLCASSLGRGSYEQYFGPGTRLTVT.